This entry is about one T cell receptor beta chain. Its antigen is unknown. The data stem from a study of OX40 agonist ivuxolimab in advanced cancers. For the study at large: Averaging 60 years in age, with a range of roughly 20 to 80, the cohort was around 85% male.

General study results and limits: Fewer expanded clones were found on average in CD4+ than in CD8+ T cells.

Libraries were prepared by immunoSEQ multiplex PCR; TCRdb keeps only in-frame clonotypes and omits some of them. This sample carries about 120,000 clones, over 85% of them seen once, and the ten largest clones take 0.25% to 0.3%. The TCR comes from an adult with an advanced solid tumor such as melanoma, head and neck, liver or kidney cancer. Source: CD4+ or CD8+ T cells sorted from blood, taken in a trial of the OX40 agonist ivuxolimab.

CDR3 in DNA: TGTGCCAGCAGCCGGGACAGAAGCCAAGAGACCCAGTACTTC. Amino acids: CASSRDRSQETQYF. J is TRBJ2-5 and V is TRBV7-3; 7 nucleotides match TRBD1. The V segment lost 5 bases and the J segment 1 base; nucleotides outside the gene matches: 4. Per germline, CDR1 SGHTA and CDR2 FQGTGA. The CDR3 runs 14 residues.